Each of the 28 T cell receptor beta chains below was sequenced from the same sample in a study of Graves' ophthalmopathy and Graves' hyperthyroidism. Amplification of TCR beta CDR3 regions used RNA transcripts. The authors performed first-round RT-PCR with HTBI primers and then a second-round multiplex PCR. TCRdb used MiXCR to reprocess the multiplex PCR reads, holding one entry per CDR3 protein. Found here are hundreds of thousands of distinct CDR3 sequences, over 20% of them singletons; the top ten hold approximately 7.7%. Input material: peripheral blood. These receptors all stem from a woman in her late teens or twenties with stable Graves' hyperthyroidism. Some clones in this sample may be carry-over from other donors' samples.

V usage is TRBV2 and J usage is TRBJ2-1; 7 nucleotides match TRBD2. J was trimmed by 4 bases and V by 7 bases; bases with no gene match: 10. The CDR3 extends over 15 amino acids. The germline CDR1 and CDR2 sequences are SNHLY and FYNNEI. DNA for the CDR3: TGTGCCAGCATAGAAAGGAGCGGGGAGTACAATGAGCAGTTCTTC. Translation gives CASIERSGEYNEQFF.

The rearrangement links TRBV19 to TRBJ1-1; 7 bases line up with TRBD1. V trimming: 7 bases; J trimming: 3 bases; junction bases outside the gene matches: 8. This CDR3 has 14 amino acids. CDR1 is LNHDA, CDR2 SQIVND, per germline (reference sequence). The CDR3 DNA follows: TGTGCCAGTACCAAAAACAGGGGAGACACTGAAGCTTTCTTT. Its protein is CASTKNRGDTEAFF.

In its sample, this clonotype was seen many times. The gene calls are TRBV6-1 and TRBJ1-6; 10 positions agree with TRBD1. Per the germline V gene, CDR1 is MNHNS and CDR2 is SASEGT. The CDR3 has 17 residues. After removal of 5 bases from V and 7 bases from J, the junction contained 11 bases not matched to a gene. CDR3 sequence: CASSHRDRGTKNSPLHF. The CDR3 DNA sequence: TGTGCCAGCAGTCATAGGGACAGGGGTACGAAGAATTCACCCCTCCACTTT.

V usage is TRBV12-3 or TRBV12-4 and J usage is TRBJ2-7, with a weak D call TRBD2 (5 bases). This CDR3 contains 13 residues. The germline V and J ends were trimmed by 7 bases and 5 bases, with 15 bases remaining between them. CDR3 amino acids: CASTTYGINEQYF. The CDR3 nucleotides are TGTGCCAGCACAACATACGGGATCAACGAGCAGTACTTC.

The chain employs TRBV12-3 or TRBV12-4 and TRBJ2-5, with unresolved D. V was pared by 4 bases and J by 4 bases, with 13 bases between. The CDR3 covers 14 residues. The CDR3 loop reads CASSSSLGPETQYF. CDR3 sequence (DNA): TGTGCCAGCAGTTCCTCGTTGGGTCCAGAGACCCAGTACTTC.

The chain combines TRBV27 with TRBJ1-1; 8 bases are a match to TRBD1. The CDR3 extends over 15 amino acids. Per germline, CDR1 MNHEY and CDR2 SMNVEV (reference sequence). Trimming removed 3 bases from V and 4 bases from J; junction bases left unmatched: 7. The DNA for the CDR3 is TGTGCCAGCAGTTTCGCCACAGGGGGGGGCACTGAAGCTTTCTTT. Translating it yields CASSFATGGGTEAFF.

This clonotype appeared many times. The chain couples TRBV29-1 to TRBJ2-2, with D perhaps TRBD2 (5 bases). There are 15 residues in the CDR3. CDR1 is SQVTM and CDR2 is ANQGSEA in the germline V gene. Trimming stripped 6 bases from V and 4 bases from J, with 18 bases between. The CDR3: CSVTGLAGSTGELFF. CDR3 sequence (DNA): TGCAGCGTCACTGGCCTAGCAGGTAGCACCGGGGAGCTGTTTTTT.

This rearrangement joins TRBV12-5 to TRBJ2-5, with TRBD2 matching 7 bases. This CDR3 contains 15 residues. Germline CDR1 LGHNT, CDR2 FRNRAP. The junction had 11 bases not matched to a gene; V was cut back by 5 bases and J by 5 bases. In nucleotides, the CDR3 is TGTGCTAGTGGTCACGGACTAGTCGAGTTGGAGACCCAGTACTTC. It yields the protein CASGHGLVELETQYF.

This clonotype was observed at least ten times. The chain uses TRBV2 and TRBJ1-1; the match to TRBD1 covers 9 bases. With V trimmed by 7 bases and J by 3 bases, 6 bases remained unmatched. This CDR3 has 14 residues. Germline lookup yields CDR1 SNHLY and CDR2 FYNNEI. CDR3 in amino acids: CASIRGQGYTEAFF. DNA of the CDR3: TGTGCCAGCATCCGAGGACAGGGGTACACTGAAGCTTTCTTT.

The chain uses TRBV29-1 and TRBJ2-2; D remains unclear. This CDR3 contains 11 residues. From germline, CDR1 is SQVTM and CDR2 ANQGSEA. With 6 bases removed from V and 3 bases from J, the gap between germline ends came to 5 bases. The CDR3 reads CSVDDTGELFF. DNA for the CDR3: TGCAGCGTCGATGACACCGGGGAGCTGTTTTTT.

This clonotype has only a few counts. The genes are TRBV20-1 and TRBJ2-7, with 7 bases identical to TRBD1. The CDR3 has 18 residues. The germline V gene encodes CDR1 DFQATT and CDR2 SNEGSKA (reference sequence). V trimming: 4 bases; J trimming: 4 bases; junction bases outside the gene matches: 22. The CDR3 nucleotides are TGCAGTGCTATGCCGGACACCGCATTGATACAGGGGTCTTACGAGCAGTACTTC. Its protein product is CSAMPDTALIQGSYEQYF.

This chain joins TRBV28 and TRBJ1-3; D gene uncertain. The V gene's germline CDR1 is MDHEN and CDR2 SYDVKM. The V and J ends lost 7 bases and 0 bases respectively, with 13 bases between them. There are 15 residues in the CDR3. In DNA form, the CDR3 reads TGTGCCAGCAATCCCGGACCGAACTCTGGAAACACCATATATTTT. This sequence encodes CASNPGPNSGNTIYF.

This chain uses TRBV12-3 or TRBV12-4 with TRBJ1-2, with a tentative D call TRBD1 (6 bases). The V end lost 5 bases, the J end lost 6 bases, and 10 bases lay between the germline ends. The CDR3 length is 12 residues. CDR3 amino acids: CASSRDTDGYTF. CDR3 coding DNA: TGTGCCAGCAGTCGGGACACGGATGGCTACACCTTC.

Ten or more counts support this clonotype. The chain is built from TRBV25-1 and TRBJ1-2; 7 positions match TRBD1. J lost 6 bases, V lost 2 bases, and 3 bases had no gene match. Germline-derived CDR1 and CDR2 are MGHDK and SYGVNS. The CDR3 is 13 residues long. The CDR3 region is CASSEPGTDGYTF. The CDR3 bases are TGTGCCAGCAGTGAACCGGGGACAGATGGCTACACCTTC.

With respect to this clonotype: Lacking the conserved final phenylalanine or tryptophan, this CDR3 likely reflects a read error. V and J are TRBV12-3 or TRBV12-4 and TRBJ1-2; possible D gene TRBD1, 5 bases. The CDR3 sequence is 14 residues long. In DNA, the CDR3 is TGTGCCATCAGTTTAAGGAGGAGGGGCCGGGGCTACACCTCC. This sequence encodes CAISLRRRGRGYTS.

This clonotype was observed a handful of times. The chain joins TRBV12-3 or TRBV12-4 to TRBJ1-2, with 7 bases that match TRBD1. The CDR3 totals 14 residues. The V and J ends lost 5 bases and 3 bases, in that order; junction bases with no gene match: 6. The CDR3 DNA reads as TGTGCCAGCAGTATCTACAGGGGAGACTATGGCTACACCTTC. It translates to CASSIYRGDYGYTF.

This clonotype was seen at least ten times. This chain connects TRBV27 to TRBJ1-3; D is perhaps TRBD1 (6 bases). The germline V gene encodes CDR1 MNHEY and CDR2 SMNVEV (reference sequence). Deletions cut 5 bases from V and 6 bases from J, with 14 bases between. CDR3 length: 14 residues. DNA of the CDR3: TGTGCCAGCAGTCTCGACAGGCGGTCAAACACCATATATTTT. It codes for CASSLDRRSNTIYF.

The chain couples TRBV6-2 or TRBV6-3 to TRBJ2-6; D possibly uses TRBD1 or TRBD2 (6 bases each). V lost 0 bases and J lost 3, with 15 bases in between. The CDR3 consists of 18 residues. Germline CDR1 reads MNHEY; CDR2 reads SVGEGT. CDR3 amino acids: CASSYSNVGGLGANVLTF. For the CDR3, the DNA is TGTGCCAGCAGTTACTCGAATGTAGGGGGGCTTGGGGCCAACGTCCTGACTTTC.

The sample holds many counts of this clonotype. The genes are TRBV6-1 and TRBJ1-1, with unresolved D. Germline V gives CDR1 MNHNS, CDR2 SASEGT. The CDR3 contains 13 residues. Deletions cut 1 base from V and 4 bases from J, with 7 bases between. Here the CDR3 reads CASSEGGFTEAFF. CDR3 in DNA: TGTGCCAGCAGTGAAGGTGGTTTCACTGAAGCTTTCTTT.

A single count supports this clonotype. The chain combines TRBV20-1 with TRBJ1-6; tentatively, D is TRBD1 (6 bases). This CDR3 contains 16 residues. Germline V CDR1 and CDR2: DFQATT, SNEGSKA (reference sequence). V lost 4 bases to trimming and J lost 0 bases, with 13 bases between them. In nucleotides, the CDR3 is TGCAGTGCTACGGGACACCTGAGCTCCTATAATTCACCCCTCCACTTT. Protein sequence: CSATGHLSSYNSPLHF.

This clonotype was detected ten times or more. This chain uses TRBV20-1 with TRBJ1-2; possible D gene TRBD1, 5 bases. Germline assignment: CDR1 DFQATT and CDR2 SNEGSKA (reference sequence). Trimming took off 3 bases at V and 2 bases at J, with 13 bases between the two ends. The CDR3 length is 14 residues. The CDR3 DNA follows: TGCAGTGCTAGCCTCAGGGATTTAAACTATGGCTACACCTTC. Translating it yields CSASLRDLNYGYTF.

This clonotype came up a few times. The V gene is TRBV4-1, the J gene TRBJ2-7, with D hard to call. The CDR3 extends over 15 amino acids. Per germline, CDR1 MGHRA and CDR2 YSYEKL. Trimming pared 1 base from V and 2 bases from J, leaving 12 bases between. CDR3 in DNA: TGCGCCAGCAGCCAAGCCACGGTTTTCCCCTACGAGCAGTACTTC. It codes for CASSQATVFPYEQYF.

This clonotype turned up a few times. The V call is TRBV27, the J call TRBJ1-1, with D possibly matching TRBD1 (6 bases). V gave up 6 bases and J gave up 0 bases, with 17 bases separating them. The CDR3 contains 16 residues. Per the germline V gene, CDR1 is MNHEY and CDR2 is SMNVEV (reference sequence). The CDR3 is CASSRDIGIMNTEAFF. CDR3 bases: TGTGCCAGCAGCAGGGACATAGGTATCATGAACACTGAAGCTTTCTTT.

This clonotype was picked up many times. J is TRBJ1-6 and V is TRBV6-5; D is ambiguous. Germline V lookup: CDR1 MNHEY, CDR2 SVGAGI. V lost 2 bases and J 5 bases, leaving 7 bases between the germline ends. There are 14 residues in the CDR3. The CDR3 DNA sequence: TGTGCCAGCAGTTACAACGGCGATAATTCACCCCTCCACTTT. Amino acids: CASSYNGDNSPLHF.

This clonotype appeared many times. The junction departs from the called germline gene at one end, perhaps through a read error. The CDR3 bases are TGTGCCAGCGCCTCAGGGGGCTATATCGGAGACACTGGAGCTTTCTTT. Encoded protein: CASASGGYIGDTGAFF. The gene calls are TRBV6-1 and TRBJ1-1; 8 bases line up with TRBD1. Germline V gene lookup returns CDR1 MNHNS and CDR2 SASEGT. This CDR3 region has 16 residues.

This clonotype showed up many times. The junction differs from germline at one of its ends, possibly a read error. The chain is built from TRBV5-1 and TRBJ1-1; 7 bases fit TRBD1. The CDR3 loop spans 14 amino acids. Germline V gene sequence: CDR1 SGHRS, CDR2 YFSETQ. DNA of the CDR3: TGTGCCAGCAGTCTCCGGACAGGGAACACTGAAGCTTTCTTT. Translating gives CASSLRTGNTEAFF.

As for this clonotype: A single base separates this from a much larger clone, so it may be a read error. V usage is TRBV5-1 and J usage is TRBJ1-1; 9 nucleotides align to TRBD1. V lost 6 bases to trimming and J lost 5 bases; unmatched junction nucleotides: 11. Looked up from germline, CDR1 is SGHRS and CDR2 is YFSETQ. The CDR3 contains 15 residues. CDR3 in DNA: TGCGCCAGCATCTTAGATCACAGGGGGCGGACTGAAGCTTTCTTT. Its protein product is CASILDHRGRTEAFF.

The chain recombines TRBV19 with TRBJ1-1, with a tentative D call TRBD1 (6 bases). Trimming shortened V by 7 bases and J by 4 bases, and 16 bases separated the two germline ends. The length of the CDR3 is 14 residues. Germline V gene data show CDR1 as LNHDA and CDR2 as SQIVND (reference sequence). The CDR3 protein is CASTRGGGPTEAFF. The CDR3 coding sequence is TGTGCCAGTACCCGGGGTGGGGGCCCCACTGAAGCTTTCTTT.